What follows are 15 T cell receptor beta chains derived from one specimen sequenced in a study of blood T cell repertoires in COVID-19. Clones were sequenced by immunoSEQ multiplex PCR, and TCRdb holds only the in-frame ones, with some missing. The sample shows 70,000 or so clones, about nine tenths of them seen only once. Source material: peripheral blood. These receptors came from a woman between 18 and 29 years old with acute or convalescent COVID-19.

The rearrangement uses TRBV19 and TRBJ2-6; D remains unclear. The CDR3 is made up of 13 amino acids. V gave up 9 bases and J gave up 2 bases, with 8 bases separating them. Germline V gene lookup returns CDR1 LNHDA and CDR2 SQIVND (reference sequence). The CDR3 loop reads CASSRAGANVLTF. CDR3 in DNA: TGTGCCAGCAGTCGGGCTGGGGCCAACGTCCTGACTTTC.

The chain employs TRBV5-5 and TRBJ1-1; 9 bases are a match to TRBD1. There are 15 residues in the CDR3. The V gene's germline CDR1 is SGHKS and CDR2 YYEKEE (reference sequence). Losses at the gene ends were 0 bases for V and 5 bases for J; bases not matched to a gene: 5. The CDR3 region is CASSLEDRGITEAFF. CDR3 sequence (DNA): TGTGCCAGCAGCTTGGAGGACAGGGGAATTACTGAAGCTTTCTTT.

The chain joins TRBV18 to TRBJ1-2; D is perhaps TRBD1 (5 bases). Germline CDR1 reads KGHSH; CDR2 reads LQKENI. Trimming took off 4 bases at V and 4 bases at J, with 13 bases between the two ends. The CDR3 extends over 14 amino acids. The CDR3 DNA reads as TGTGCCAGCTCACTTGGGGCCGCCACCTATGGCTACACCTTC. Its translation: CASSLGAATYGYTF.

This clone was seen a single time. This chain uses TRBV15 with TRBJ2-1; D possibly corresponds to TRBD1 (6 bases). CDR3 size: 16 residues. Germline V lookup: CDR1 LNHNV, CDR2 YYDKDF (reference sequence). Trimming took off 0 bases at V and 4 bases at J, with 13 bases between the two ends. Here the CDR3 reads CATSRDLEGGYNEQFF. The CDR3 region has the DNA TGTGCCACCAGCAGAGATTTGGAAGGGGGTTACAATGAGCAGTTCTTC.

The chain joins TRBV7-2 to TRBJ2-5; 7 positions match TRBD2. The CDR3 runs to 13 residues. Germline values: CDR1 SGHTA, CDR2 FQGNSA. The junction had 5 bases not matched to a gene; V was cut back by 6 bases and J by 4 bases. The CDR3 is CASSTGGGETQYF. In nucleotides, the CDR3 is TGTGCCAGCAGTACGGGGGGAGGAGAGACCCAGTACTTC.

The chain recombines TRBV11-2 with TRBJ2-5; 7 bases agree with TRBD1. V shed 1 base, J shed 1 base, and the junction held 3 bases outside the gene matches. Germline V gene data show CDR1 as SGHAT and CDR2 as FQNNGV. The CDR3 extends over 15 amino acids. Here the CDR3 DNA reads TGTGCCAGCAGCTTAGGACAGGGTCCCCAAGAGACCCAGTACTTC. Its translation: CASSLGQGPQETQYF.

CDR3 coding DNA: TGTGCCAGTAGTAGGGACAGGTATCAGCCCCAGCATTTT. Translation: CASSRDRYQPQHF. The chain joins TRBV19 to TRBJ1-5; 8 nucleotides line up with TRBD1. V shed 4 bases and J 5 bases; nucleotides not matched to a gene: 1. The CDR3 extends over 13 amino acids. Germline values: CDR1 LNHDA, CDR2 SQIVND (reference sequence).

The chain employs TRBV2 and TRBJ2-5, with no clear D. The germline gives CDR1 SNHLY, CDR2 FYNNEI. With 6 bases removed from V and 6 bases from J, the gap between germline ends came to 5 bases. The CDR3 sequence is 10 residues long. The CDR3 protein is CASRAKTQYF. Written as DNA, the CDR3 is TGTGCCAGCAGGGCAAAGACCCAGTACTTC.

The rearrangement uses TRBV6-5 and TRBJ1-2; 7 bases map to TRBD1. CDR3 size: 13 residues. Germline assignment: CDR1 MNHEY and CDR2 SVGAGI. J lost 3 bases, V lost 7 bases, and 5 bases had no gene match. CDR3 region: CASKRGQDYGYTF. Written as DNA, the CDR3 is TGTGCCAGCAAGAGGGGGCAGGACTATGGCTACACCTTC.

The chain carries TRBV5-4 and TRBJ1-1; 7 nucleotides align to TRBD1. Germline V CDR1 and CDR2: SGHNT, YYREEE (reference sequence). Trimming at V came to 2 bases and at J to 1 base, leaving 2 bases not matched to a gene. This CDR3 contains 14 residues. The chain's CDR3 is CASSLGTANTEAFF. In DNA, the CDR3 is TGTGCCAGCAGCTTAGGGACAGCGAACACTGAAGCTTTCTTT.

The V and J genes are TRBV19 and TRBJ2-2; 8 nucleotides line up with TRBD1. CDR3 length: 15 residues. Germline V gene lookup returns CDR1 LNHDA and CDR2 SQIVND (reference sequence). The J segment lost 2 bases and the V segment lost 6 bases, leaving 5 bases of the junction unmatched. Here the CDR3 reads CASSRQGHNTGELFF. As DNA, the CDR3 is TGTGCCAGTAGCCGACAGGGGCATAACACCGGGGAGCTGTTTTTT.

The V and J genes are TRBV2 and TRBJ1-5; a possible D gene is TRBD1 (6 bases). Germline V gives CDR1 SNHLY, CDR2 FYNNEI. V was clipped by 2 bases and J by 16 bases, with 15 bases between them. The CDR3 is made up of 12 amino acids. This CDR3 reads CASSERQDSHHF. In DNA form, the CDR3 reads TGTGCCAGCAGTGAAAGACAGGATAGCCACCATTTT.

This clone was detected a few times. The chain carries TRBV5-5 and TRBJ2-2; D is possibly TRBD2 (6 bases). Germline V lookup: CDR1 SGHKS, CDR2 YYEKEE (reference sequence). The CDR3 runs to 17 residues. Trimming pared 0 bases from V and 6 bases from J, leaving 18 bases between. The CDR3 is CASSLALAWAAPGELFF. The CDR3 region has the DNA TGTGCCAGCAGCTTGGCGCTAGCGTGGGCGGCTCCCGGGGAGCTGTTTTTT.

This clone has more than one count but fewer than ten. The chain carries TRBV3-1 (or the pseudogene TRBV3-2) and TRBJ1-1; D perhaps matches TRBD1 (5 bases). The CDR3 is made up of 14 amino acids. Germline CDR1 reads LGHDT; CDR2 reads YNNKEL (reference sequence). V lost 2 bases to trimming and J lost 1 base, with 8 bases between them. CDR3 region: CASSQSGGNTEAFF. CDR3 in DNA: TGTGCCAGCAGCCAATCCGGGGGGAACACTGAAGCTTTCTTT.

The rearrangement uses TRBV12-2 and TRBJ2-3; the table's D gene call, TRBD2, was not cross checked with the DNA. TRBV12-2 is a pseudogene segment. The length of the CDR3 is 15 residues. CDR3 nucleotide sequence: TGTGCAAGTCCAAGCGGGGGGGTCAACACAGATACGCAGTATTTT. Translating it yields CASPSGGVNTDTQYF.